This entry lists 5 T cell receptor beta chains sequenced from one sample in a study of T cell repertoires in cytomegalovirus infection. No cognate antigen is known for these TCRs. TCRdb passed the reads through MiXCR, listing each CDR3 protein once. Altogether roughly 990,000 distinct CDR3 sequences are present, around 29% being singletons, with the ten largest covering about 14%. The sequencing used cultured CD8+ T cells from PBMCs, collected from culture after CMV antigen stimulation. These receptors were obtained from a human donor in good health (CMV status not recorded). Some clones in this sample may be carry-over from other donors' samples.

The chain employs TRBV7-6 and TRBJ2-5, with TRBD2 identical over 7 bases. Trimming took 5 bases from V and 4 from J; bases not matched to a gene: 13. The germline V gene encodes CDR1 SGHVS and CDR2 FNYEAQ. The CDR3 runs to 16 residues. The CDR3 region has the DNA TGTGCCAGCAGCCCCAGCGGGACCACTAAAGGAGAGACCCAGTACTTC. It yields the protein CASSPSGTTKGETQYF.

This clonotype was seen ten or more times. This CDR3 reads CASSLGTGLNQPQHF. The CDR3, as DNA: TGTGCCAGCAGCTTAGGGACAGGACTCAATCAGCCCCAGCATTTT. The chain links TRBV7-8 to TRBJ1-5, with 7 bases aligning to TRBD1. Germline-derived CDR1 and CDR2 are SGHVS and FQNEAQ. Germline trimming cut 1 base from V and 3 bases from J; bases unmatched to any gene: 3. The CDR3 has 15 amino acids.

The V call is TRBV7-2, the J call TRBJ1-6; a weak D match, TRBD1 (6 bases). The V and J ends lost 1 base and 9 bases respectively, with 19 bases between them. The CDR3 is made up of 17 amino acids. Germline V gene lookup returns CDR1 SGHTA and CDR2 FQGNSA. This chain's CDR3 is CASSLGVGQGILSPLHF. CDR3 bases: TGTGCCAGCAGCTTAGGAGTCGGCCAGGGGATTCTTTCACCCCTCCACTTT.

This clonotype has a handful of counts. The chain combines TRBV11-2 with TRBJ2-5; D might be TRBD2 (5 bases). The CDR3 length is 16 residues. Trimming took 0 bases from V and 2 from J, leaving 13 bases between them. The germline CDR1 and CDR2 sequences are SGHAT and FQNNGV. The CDR3 reads CASSLERAAAQETQYF. As DNA, the CDR3 is TGTGCCAGCAGCTTAGAAAGGGCAGCGGCTCAAGAGACCCAGTACTTC.

V is TRBV4-2 and J is TRBJ2-7, with 10 nucleotides matching TRBD2. The V segment lost 3 bases and the J segment 4 bases; nucleotides outside the gene matches: 9. This CDR3 region has 16 residues. Germline V gives CDR1 LGHNA, CDR2 YNFKEQ. The CDR3 coding sequence is TGTGCCAGCAGCCAGGGCCCTAGCGGGGGTTTTTACGAGCAGTACTTC. Protein product: CASSQGPSGGFYEQYF.